These T cell receptor beta chains were read from a single sample in a study of shared clonotypes between healthy human individuals. Libraries were prepared by immunoSEQ multiplex PCR; TCRdb keeps only in-frame clonotypes and omits some of them. The sample holds about 380,000 clones, about 96% seen once. The source material was memory CD8+ T cells sorted from blood. The receptors stem from a man younger than 45 in good health. The CDR3 runs from the conserved cysteine through the conserved F or W. A D gene is named only where the DNA matches it firmly.

16 | TRBJ2-2 | TRBV5-1 | TRBD2 | TGCGCCAGCAGCCCGGGACTAGCGGGACTAGGCGGGGAGCTGTTTTTT | CASSPGLAGLGGELFF
14 | TRBJ2-7 | TRBV10-3 | . | TGTGCCATCAGTGAGTCTAGCGGAAACTACGAGCAGTACTTC | CAISESSGNYEQYF
13 | TRBJ2-5 | TRBV28 | . | TGTGCCAGCAAACCGGGGGACGGGGAGACCCAGTACTTC | CASKPGDGETQYF
13 | TRBJ2-1 | TRBV10-2 | . | TGCGCCAGCAGTGAGAGGACCTACAATGAGCAGTTCTTC | CASSERTYNEQFF
15 | TRBJ2-7 | TRBV28 | . | TGTGCCAGCAGAGACGGGACACTCCACTCCTACGAGCAGTACTTC | CASRDGTLHSYEQYF
15 | TRBJ1-3 | TRBV5-6 | . | TGTGCCAGCAGCTTGGTCGGGGGGAGCGGAAACACCATATATTTT | CASSLVGGSGNTIYF
17 | TRBJ2-7 | TRBV2 | . | TGTGCCAGCAGTGATTTAAGGTCGGGGACCCTCTCCTACGAGCAGTACTTC | CASSDLRSGTLSYEQYF
21 | TRBJ2-1 | TRBV4-1 | TRBD2 | TGCGCCAGCAGCCAGGGTGTGACCAGCCAACTAGCGGGAGGAGTATACAATGAGCAGTTCTTC | CASSQGVTSQLAGGVYNEQFF
11 | TRBJ2-5 | TRBV5-1 | . | TGCGCCAGCAGCCCGAAAGAGACCCAGTACTTC | CASSPKETQYF
15 | TRBJ1-1 | TRBV7-9 | TRBD1 | TGTGCCAGCAGCCCTTATGCAGGGGGGGTGACTGAAGCTTTCTTT | CASSPYAGGVTEAFF
18 | TRBJ2-1 | TRBV2 | . | TGTGCCAGCAGACACGCCTTAACTAGGTCCAGCTCCTACAATGAGCAGTTCTTC | CASRHALTRSSSYNEQFF
13 | TRBJ2-3 | TRBV19 | TRBD1 | TGTGCCAGTAGTACCACAGGGGCAGATACGCAGTATTTT | CASSTTGADTQYF
15 | TRBJ2-7 | TRBV5-1 | . | TGCGCCAGCAGCTTGGTTCCCGGGAGCGCTTTTGAGCAGTACTTC | CASSLVPGSAFEQYF